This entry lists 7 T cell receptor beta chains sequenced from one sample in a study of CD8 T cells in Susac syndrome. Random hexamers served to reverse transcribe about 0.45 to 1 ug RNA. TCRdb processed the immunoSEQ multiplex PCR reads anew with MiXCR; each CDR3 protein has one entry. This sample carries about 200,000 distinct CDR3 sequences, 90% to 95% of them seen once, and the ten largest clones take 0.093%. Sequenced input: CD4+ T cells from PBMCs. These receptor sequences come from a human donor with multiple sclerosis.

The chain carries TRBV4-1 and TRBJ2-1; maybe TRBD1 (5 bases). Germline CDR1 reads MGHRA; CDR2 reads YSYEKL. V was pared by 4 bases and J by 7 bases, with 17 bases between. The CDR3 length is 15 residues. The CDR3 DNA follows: TGCGCCAGCAGCCTCAACCAGGCGTCAGGGAATGAGCAGTTCTTC. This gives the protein CASSLNQASGNEQFF.

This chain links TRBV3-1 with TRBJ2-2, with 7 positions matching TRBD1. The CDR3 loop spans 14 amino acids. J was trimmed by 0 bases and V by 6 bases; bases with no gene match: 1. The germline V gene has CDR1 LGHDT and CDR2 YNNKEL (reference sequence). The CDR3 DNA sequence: TGTGCCAGCAGGGGGACAGCGAACACCGGGGAGCTGTTTTTT. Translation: CASRGTANTGELFF.

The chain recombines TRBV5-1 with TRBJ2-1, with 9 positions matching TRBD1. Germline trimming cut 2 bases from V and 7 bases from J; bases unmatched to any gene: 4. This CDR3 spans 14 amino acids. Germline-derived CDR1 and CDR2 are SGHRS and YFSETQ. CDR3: CASSFLDRGNEQFF. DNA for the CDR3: TGCGCCAGCAGCTTCCTAGACAGGGGGAATGAGCAGTTCTTC.

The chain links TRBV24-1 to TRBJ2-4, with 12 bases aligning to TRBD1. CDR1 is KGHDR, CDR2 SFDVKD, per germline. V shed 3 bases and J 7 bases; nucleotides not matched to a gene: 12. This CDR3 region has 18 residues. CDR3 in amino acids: CATSDAPRDRGRWNIQYF. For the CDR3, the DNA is TGTGCCACCAGTGATGCACCCCGGGACAGGGGGCGGTGGAACATTCAGTACTTC.

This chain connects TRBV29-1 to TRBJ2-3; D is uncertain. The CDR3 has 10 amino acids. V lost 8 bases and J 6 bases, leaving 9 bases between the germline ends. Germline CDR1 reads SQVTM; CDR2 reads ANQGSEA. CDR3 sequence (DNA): TGCAGCACTCGAGAGGATACGCAGTATTTT. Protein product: CSTREDTQYF.

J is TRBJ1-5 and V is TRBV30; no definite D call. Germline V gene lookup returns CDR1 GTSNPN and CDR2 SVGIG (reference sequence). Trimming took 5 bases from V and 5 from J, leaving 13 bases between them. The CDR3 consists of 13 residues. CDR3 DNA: TGTGCCTGGGGCTTCTCTCTGGATCAGCCCCAGCATTTT. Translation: CAWGFSLDQPQHF.

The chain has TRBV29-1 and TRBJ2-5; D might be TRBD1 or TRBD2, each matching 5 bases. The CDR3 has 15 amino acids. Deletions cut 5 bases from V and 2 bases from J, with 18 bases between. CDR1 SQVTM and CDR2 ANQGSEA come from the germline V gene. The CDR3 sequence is CSVSVGAVIQETQYF. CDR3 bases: TGCAGCGTTTCCGTCGGGGCGGTAATACAAGAGACCCAGTACTTC.